The 7 T cell receptor beta chains given below trace back to one sample, sequenced in a study of cytomegalovirus exposure and HLA in healthy donors. The PCR had 60 Vbeta and 13 Jbeta primers. Repertoires were generated with immunoSEQ multiplex PCR, while TCRdb's copy carries only in-frame clones and drops some. This table holds about 240,000 clones, around 81% found once. The sample consisted of PBMCs. Receptors originate from an older woman in good health and CMV-seropositive.

The sample holds one count of this clone. The chain uses TRBV5-4 and TRBJ1-1, with D unclear. The CDR3 consists of 12 residues. From germline, CDR1 is SGHNT and CDR2 YYREEE (reference sequence). V was trimmed by 2 bases and J by 6 bases, leaving 8 bases between them. DNA of the CDR3: TGTGCCAGCAGCTTATCAGGCGCTGAAGCTTTCTTT. Protein: CASSLSGAEAFF.

This clone came up many times. The rearrangement uses TRBV14 and TRBJ1-2; 7 nucleotides agree with TRBD1. The CDR3 covers 14 residues. In germline, CDR1 is SGHDN, CDR2 FVKESK. After removal of 1 base from V and 4 bases from J, the junction contained 3 bases not matched to a gene. Here the CDR3 reads CASSQVTGTYGYTF. The CDR3 DNA follows: TGTGCCAGCAGCCAAGTGACAGGGACCTATGGCTACACCTTC.

The chain uses TRBV15 and TRBJ2-5; 8 bases are a match to TRBD1. Per the germline V gene, CDR1 is LNHNV and CDR2 is YYDKDF (reference sequence). V gave up 5 bases and J gave up 3 bases; unmatched junction bases: 11. CDR3 size: 16 residues. The CDR3 coding sequence is TGTGCCACCAGCTACCCCGCGGGACAGGCTGAAGAGACCCAGTACTTC. Translation: CATSYPAGQAEETQYF. The whole variable domain, remainder taken from reference TRBV15 and TRBJ2-5, is DAMVIQNPRYQVTQFGKPVTLSCSQTLNHNVMYWYQQKSSQAPKLLFHYYDKDFNNEADTPDNFQSRRPNTSFCFLDIRSPGLGDTAMYLCATSYPAGQAEETQYFGPGTRLLVL.

The chain joins TRBV9 to TRBJ1-1; perhaps TRBD1 as D (6 bases). The CDR3 contains 17 residues. Germline V gene data show CDR1 as SGDLS and CDR2 as YYNGEE. The V end was cut by 0 bases, the J end by 0 bases, with 15 bases between. Here the CDR3 reads CASSVVGGPGMNTEAFF. In DNA, the CDR3 is TGTGCCAGCAGCGTAGTGGGGGGGCCAGGGATGAACACTGAAGCTTTCTTT.

The gene calls are TRBV19 and TRBJ2-6, with D possibly matching TRBD1 (5 bases). Per germline, CDR1 LNHDA and CDR2 SQIVND (reference sequence). The V and J ends lost 6 bases and 0 bases respectively, with 15 bases between them. CDR3 length: 17 residues. CDR3 in DNA: TGTGCCAGTAGCTCAGGGCTGACGGGCTCTGGGGCCAACGTCCTGACTTTC. This encodes CASSSGLTGSGANVLTF.

The chain is built from TRBV28 and TRBJ1-2; D is perhaps TRBD1 (5 bases). The germline gives CDR1 MDHEN, CDR2 SYDVKM. Between the trimmed V and J ends, which lost 3 bases and 2 bases, there was a span of 13 bases. This CDR3 region has 15 residues. In nucleotides, the CDR3 is TGTGCCAGCAGTTTGGGGCCCACTGGAAACTATGGCTACACCTTC. This gives the protein CASSLGPTGNYGYTF.

A few counts support this clone. The V and J genes are TRBV19 and TRBJ2-2; maybe TRBD2 (5 bases). Germline loops: CDR1 LNHDA, CDR2 SQIVND (reference sequence). V was shortened by 3 bases and J by 4 bases, with 15 bases between the two germline ends. The CDR3 is 16 amino acids. CDR3 region: CASSIASIGLTGELFF. In nucleotides, the CDR3 is TGTGCCAGTAGTATCGCCTCCATAGGACTCACCGGGGAGCTGTTTTTT.